Presented here are 2 T cell receptor beta chains from one specimen sequenced in a study of blood T cell repertoires in COVID-19. Repertoires were generated with immunoSEQ multiplex PCR, while TCRdb's copy carries only in-frame clones and drops some. This repertoire shows about 190,000 clones, more than 75% found once; its top ten account for 17%. The sequencing sample was made of PBMCs or T cells enriched from blood (not recorded which). These receptors came from a woman aged 45-60 years who had recovered from COVID-19.

The chain uses TRBV11-2 and TRBJ2-1; no clear D. Germline values: CDR1 SGHAT, CDR2 FQNNGV. CDR3 length equals 15 residues. V gave up 2 bases and J gave up 0 bases, with 8 bases separating them. In DNA form, the CDR3 reads TGTGCCAGCAGCTTAATGGCGGTCTCCTACAATGAGCAGTTCTTC. Its protein is CASSLMAVSYNEQFF.

The sample holds a few counts of this clone. CDR3 amino acids: CASSLAGGGGGYTF. As DNA, the CDR3 is TGTGCCAGCAGCTTGGCCGGGGGGGGAGGAGGCTACACCTTC. The J gene is TRBJ1-2, the V gene TRBV5-4; D perhaps matches TRBD1 (5 bases). Per the germline V gene, CDR1 is SGHNT and CDR2 is YYREEE (reference sequence). The CDR3 spans 14 residues. V shed 0 bases and J shed 8 bases, with 14 bases lying between them.